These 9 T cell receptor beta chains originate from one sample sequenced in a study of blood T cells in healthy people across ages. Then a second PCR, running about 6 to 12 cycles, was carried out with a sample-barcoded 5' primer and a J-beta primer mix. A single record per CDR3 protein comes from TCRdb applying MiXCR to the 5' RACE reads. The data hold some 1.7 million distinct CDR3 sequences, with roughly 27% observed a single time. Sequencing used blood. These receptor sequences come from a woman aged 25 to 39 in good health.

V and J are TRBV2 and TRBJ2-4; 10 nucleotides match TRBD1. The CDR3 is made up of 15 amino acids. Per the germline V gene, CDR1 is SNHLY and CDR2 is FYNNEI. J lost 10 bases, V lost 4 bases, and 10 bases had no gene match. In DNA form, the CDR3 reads TGTGCCAGCAGTGCTTTGACAGGGGGCGCGAGGATTCAGTACTTC. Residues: CASSALTGGARIQYF.

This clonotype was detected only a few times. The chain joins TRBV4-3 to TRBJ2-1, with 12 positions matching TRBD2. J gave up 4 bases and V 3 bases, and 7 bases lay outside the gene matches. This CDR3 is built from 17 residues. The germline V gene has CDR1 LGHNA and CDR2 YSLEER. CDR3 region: CASSQDPGTSGYNEQFF. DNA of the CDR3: TGCGCCAGCAGCCAGGACCCCGGGACTAGCGGGTACAATGAGCAGTTCTTC.

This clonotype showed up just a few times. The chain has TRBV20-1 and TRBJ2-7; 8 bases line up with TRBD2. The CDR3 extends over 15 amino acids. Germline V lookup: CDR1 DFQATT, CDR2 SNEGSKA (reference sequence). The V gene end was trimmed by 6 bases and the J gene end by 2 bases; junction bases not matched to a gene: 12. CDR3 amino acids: CSATRGSGATYEQYF. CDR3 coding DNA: TGCAGTGCCACCCGGGGTAGCGGGGCCACCTACGAGCAGTACTTC.

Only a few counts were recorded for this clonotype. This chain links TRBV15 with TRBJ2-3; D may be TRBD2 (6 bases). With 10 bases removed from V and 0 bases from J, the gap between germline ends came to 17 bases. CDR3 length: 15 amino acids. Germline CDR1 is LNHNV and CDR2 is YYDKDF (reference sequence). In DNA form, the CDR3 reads TGTGCCATCCAGGGTCGGGGGATCAGCACAGATACGCAGTATTTT. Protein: CAIQGRGISTDTQYF.

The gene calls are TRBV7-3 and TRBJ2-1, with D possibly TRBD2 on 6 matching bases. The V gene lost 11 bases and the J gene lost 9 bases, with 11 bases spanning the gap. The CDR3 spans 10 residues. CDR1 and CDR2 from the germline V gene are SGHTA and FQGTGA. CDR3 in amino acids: CASLRGEQFF. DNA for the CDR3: TGTGCCTCCCTGCGGGGTGAGCAGTTCTTC.

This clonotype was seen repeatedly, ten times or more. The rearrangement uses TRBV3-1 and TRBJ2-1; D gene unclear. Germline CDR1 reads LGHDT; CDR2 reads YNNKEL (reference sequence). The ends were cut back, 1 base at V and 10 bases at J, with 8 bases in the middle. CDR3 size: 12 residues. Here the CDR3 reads CASSQGEQEQFF. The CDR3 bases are TGTGCCAGCAGCCAAGGAGAGCAAGAGCAGTTCTTC.

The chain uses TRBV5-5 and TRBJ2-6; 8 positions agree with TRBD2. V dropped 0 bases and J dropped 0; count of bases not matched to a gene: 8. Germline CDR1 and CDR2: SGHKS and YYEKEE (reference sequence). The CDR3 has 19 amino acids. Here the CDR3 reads CASSLAGSGDHSGANVLTF. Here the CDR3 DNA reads TGTGCCAGCAGCTTGGCCGGTAGCGGGGACCACTCTGGGGCCAACGTCCTGACTTTC.

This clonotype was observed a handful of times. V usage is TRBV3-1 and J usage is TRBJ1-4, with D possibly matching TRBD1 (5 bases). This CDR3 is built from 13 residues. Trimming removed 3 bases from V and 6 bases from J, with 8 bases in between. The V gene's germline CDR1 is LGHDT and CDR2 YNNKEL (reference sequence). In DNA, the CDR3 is TGTGCCAGCAGCCAGGACATGGATGAAAAACTGTTTTTT. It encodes CASSQDMDEKLFF.

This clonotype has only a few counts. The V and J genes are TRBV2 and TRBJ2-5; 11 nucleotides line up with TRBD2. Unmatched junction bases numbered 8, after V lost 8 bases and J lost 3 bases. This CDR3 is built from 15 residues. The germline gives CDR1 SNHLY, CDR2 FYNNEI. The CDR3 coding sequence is TGTGCCAGCGTCATGACTAGCGGGATAAAAGAGACCCAGTACTTC. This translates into CASVMTSGIKETQYF. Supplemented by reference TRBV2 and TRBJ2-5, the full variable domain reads EPEVTQTPSHQVTQMGQEVILRCVPISNHLYFYWYRQILGQKVEFLVSFYNNEISEKSEIFDDQFSVERPDGSNFTLKIRSTKLEDSAMYFCASVMTSGIKETQYFGPGTRLLVL.